This entry lists 31 T cell receptor beta chains sequenced from one sample in a study of neurological immune-mediated disorders. TCRdb passed the 5' RACE reads through MiXCR, listing each CDR3 protein once. The top ten hold about 16% of the sample, which has fewer than 85,000 distinct CDR3 sequences, more than 15% seen once. The sequenced material came from PBMCs. The receptors stem from a middle-aged woman in good health.

This clonotype was seen many times. V gene TRBV28 combines with J gene TRBJ1-1, with D possibly matching TRBD1 (5 bases). V was clipped by 3 bases and J by 5 bases, with 16 bases between them. The CDR3 is 15 amino acids. Germline V CDR1 and CDR2: MDHEN, SYDVKM. In DNA form, the CDR3 reads TGTGCCAGCAGTTTGAATCCGGGGGTAGGGACTGAAGCTTTCTTT. Amino acid sequence: CASSLNPGVGTEAFF.

V usage is TRBV3-1 and J usage is TRBJ2-1; tentatively, D is TRBD1 (6 bases). This CDR3 region has 15 residues. V lost 0 bases, J lost 4 bases, and 10 bases lay in between. Germline assignment: CDR1 LGHDT and CDR2 YNNKEL (reference sequence). The CDR3 here is CASSQEAGAYNEQFF. CDR3 nucleotides: TGTGCCAGCAGCCAAGAAGCAGGGGCTTACAATGAGCAGTTCTTC.

This clonotype was recorded once. This sequence joins TRBV5-1 and TRBJ2-2; the D is unclear. Trimming stripped 1 base from V and 5 bases from J, with 12 bases between. Per germline, CDR1 SGHRS and CDR2 YFSETQ. This CDR3 is 15 amino acids long. The CDR3 spells CASSLFRAQTGELFF. CDR3 sequence (DNA): TGCGCCAGCAGCTTGTTTCGGGCTCAGACCGGGGAGCTGTTTTTT.

This clonotype was seen at least ten times. This sequence joins TRBV18 and TRBJ2-7, with D possibly matching TRBD2 (6 bases). The CDR3 is 17 amino acids. Germline CDR1 reads KGHSH; CDR2 reads LQKENI. Trimming took off 0 bases at V and 5 bases at J, with 20 bases between the two ends. CDR3 in amino acids: CASSPPGSGLRVNEQYF. For the CDR3, the DNA is TGTGCCAGCTCACCACCGGGTTCCGGACTACGAGTGAACGAGCAGTACTTC.

This clonotype was picked up many times. The CDR3 region is CASSERILNTEAFF. The DNA of the CDR3 is TGTGCCAGCAGTGAGAGAATATTGAACACTGAAGCTTTCTTT. This rearrangement joins TRBV2 to TRBJ1-1; D ambiguous. Per the germline V gene, CDR1 is SNHLY and CDR2 is FYNNEI. The V end lost 3 bases, the J end lost 0 bases, and 8 bases lay between the germline ends. This CDR3 has 14 residues.

The rearrangement joins TRBV25-1 to TRBJ2-5; D gene ambiguous. The germline V gene encodes CDR1 MGHDK and CDR2 SYGVNS. The CDR3 length is 13 residues. Deletions cut 1 base from V and 3 bases from J, with 6 bases between. The CDR3 region has the DNA TGTGCCAGCAGTGAATGGGCAGAAGAGACCCAGTACTTC. Protein: CASSEWAEETQYF.

Ten or more counts support this clonotype. This chain uses TRBV12-3 or TRBV12-4 with TRBJ2-5; either TRBD1 or TRBD2 may fit D (5 bases each). V shed 3 bases and J shed 4 bases, with 12 bases lying between them. The CDR3 consists of 14 residues. CDR3 amino acids: CASSFTPGRETQYF. CDR3 bases: TGTGCCAGCAGTTTCACCCCAGGGAGAGAGACCCAGTACTTC.

This clonotype has ten or more counts. The genes are TRBV20-1 and TRBJ2-1; D possibly corresponds to TRBD2 (6 bases). The CDR3 sequence is 13 residues long. Germline assignment: CDR1 DFQATT and CDR2 SNEGSKA (reference sequence). Trimming removed 5 bases at V and 8 bases at J, with 16 bases between. The DNA for the CDR3 is TGCAGTGCTGGGGACTCCGGCGGCGATGAGCAGTTCTTC. Protein product: CSAGDSGGDEQFF.

This clonotype was detected many times. V usage is TRBV2 and J usage is TRBJ2-2, with 9 bases identical to TRBD1. The CDR3 has 14 residues. Trimming removed 6 bases from V and 1 base from J; junction bases left unmatched: 0. CDR1 SNHLY and CDR2 FYNNEI come from the germline V gene. CDR3 sequence: CASRDRGNTGELFF. The CDR3 DNA follows: TGTGCCAGCAGGGACAGGGGGAACACCGGGGAGCTGTTTTTT.

The chain has TRBV5-1 and TRBJ2-3, with a weak D call TRBD2 (6 bases). CDR1 is SGHRS, CDR2 YFSETQ, per germline. V was pared by 0 bases and J by 6 bases, with 17 bases between. This CDR3 comprises 16 residues. The CDR3 nucleotides read TGCGCCAGCAGCTTGGCTCCTAGCGCCGAGGGGGATACGCAGTATTTT. Protein: CASSLAPSAEGDTQYF.

At least ten counts were recorded for this clonotype. The chain has TRBV20-1 and TRBJ1-4; 8 positions agree with TRBD1. The CDR3 length is 13 residues. V was pared by 5 bases and J by 6 bases, with 5 bases of the junction left unmatched. From germline, CDR1 is DFQATT and CDR2 SNEGSKA (reference sequence). CDR3 sequence: CSAVQGGDEKLFF. The CDR3 nucleotides read TGCAGTGCTGTACAGGGGGGTGATGAAAAACTGTTTTTT.

A word on this clonotype: A clone one base away is much larger, so this may be a read error. The rearrangement links TRBV2 to TRBJ2-1, with D possibly TRBD2 on 5 matching bases. Germline V CDR1 and CDR2: SNHLY, FYNNEI. The CDR3 length is 16 residues. The DNA of the CDR3 is TGTACCAGCAGACGGACTCTCATAAGCTCCTACAATGAGCAGTTCTTC. It is translated as CTSRRTLISSYNEQFF.

This clonotype was seen ten or more times. V gene TRBV5-6 combines with J gene TRBJ1-2; D unresolved. The CDR3 spans 12 residues. Germline CDR1 and CDR2: SGHDT and YYEEEE. V was cut by 1 base and J by 6 bases, with 7 bases left in between. The CDR3 protein is CASSLSGDGYTF. CDR3 DNA sequence: TGTGCCAGCAGCTTGTCCGGAGATGGCTACACCTTC.

This clonotype was detected many times. V and J are TRBV12-3 or TRBV12-4 and TRBJ2-5; 8 bases line up with TRBD1. The length of the CDR3 is 16 residues. V trimming: 2 bases; J trimming: 5 bases; junction bases outside the gene matches: 10. CDR3 sequence: CASSLRSQGARETQYF. The CDR3 DNA follows: TGTGCCAGCAGTTTAAGGTCGCAGGGGGCGAGGGAGACCCAGTACTTC.

This clonotype was seen only once. The J gene is TRBJ2-7, the V gene TRBV4-1; 8 bases fit TRBD1. The CDR3 sequence is 16 residues long. The germline gives CDR1 MGHRA, CDR2 YSYEKL. Losses at the gene ends were 6 bases for V and 0 bases for J; bases not matched to a gene: 10. DNA for the CDR3: TGCGCCAGCAGTCCCCCCCGACAGGGGAGCTCCTACGAGCAGTACGTC. Protein: CASSPPRQGSSYEQYV.

This clonotype was detected ten times or more. The rearrangement uses TRBV7-3 and TRBJ2-2; D is unresolved. This CDR3 comprises 13 residues. The germline CDR1 and CDR2 sequences are SGHTA and FQGTGA. V lost 5 bases to trimming and J lost 4 bases, with 8 bases between them. CDR3 sequence: CASSQLPTGELFF. The CDR3 DNA sequence: TGTGCCAGCAGCCAACTTCCCACCGGGGAGCTGTTTTTT.

This clonotype has a handful of counts. The germline gene is not matched at one end of the junction; a read error may be the cause. The V gene is TRBV6-5, the J gene TRBJ2-2; D is uncertain. CDR3 length: 13 amino acids. CDR1 and CDR2 (germline): MNHEY, SVGAGI. In nucleotides, the CDR3 is TGTGCCAGCGCCGCCGAGAACACCGTGGAGCCGTTTTTT. This sequence encodes CASAAENTVEPFF.

This clonotype was seen many times. The chain has TRBV4-3 and TRBJ1-2; D is unclear. V was pared by 0 bases and J by 4 bases, with 12 bases between. Per germline, CDR1 LGHNA and CDR2 YSLEER. The CDR3 length is 15 residues. The CDR3 sequence is CASSQEAGKGYGYTF. Written as DNA, the CDR3 is TGCGCCAGCAGCCAAGAAGCGGGGAAAGGCTATGGCTACACCTTC.

This clonotype was picked up a small number of times. V gene TRBV18 combines with J gene TRBJ1-1; D perhaps matches TRBD1 (5 bases). CDR1 and CDR2 from the germline V gene are KGHSH and LQKENI. Trimming removed 3 bases from V and 6 bases from J, with 14 bases in between. This CDR3 is 14 amino acids long. Here the CDR3 reads CASSPPAGSPEAFF. The CDR3 region has the DNA TGTGCCAGCTCACCCCCCGCAGGGTCCCCTGAAGCTTTCTTT. The whole variable domain, remainder taken from reference TRBV18 and TRBJ1-1, is NAGVMQNPRHLVRRRGQEARLRCSPMKGHSHVYWYRQLPEEGLKFMVYLQKENIIDESGMPKERFSAEFPKEGPSILRIQQVVRGDSAAYFCASSPPAGSPEAFFGQGTRLTVV.

The rearrangement uses TRBV7-2 and TRBJ1-6, with 9 bases lining up with TRBD1. Trimming cost V 0 bases and J 7 bases; bases outside gene matches: 4. CDR3 length: 16 amino acids. Germline values: CDR1 SGHTA, CDR2 FQGNSA. CDR3 residues: CASSLALGQGNSPLHF. CDR3 nucleotides: TGTGCCAGCAGCTTAGCGCTTGGACAGGGGAATTCACCCCTCCACTTT.

There are many counts of this clonotype. This chain joins TRBV5-1 and TRBJ2-7; maybe TRBD2 (6 bases). The ends were cut back, 3 bases at V and 0 bases at J, with 10 bases in the middle. The CDR3 totals 14 residues. Germline assignment: CDR1 SGHRS and CDR2 YFSETQ. The CDR3 DNA reads TGCGCCAGCAGCTGGGCGGGGTTCTCCTACGAGCAGTACTTC. This codes for CASSWAGFSYEQYF.

This clonotype was detected many times. The chain is built from TRBV6-2 or TRBV6-3 and TRBJ1-2; no clear D gene. Germline-derived CDR1 and CDR2 are MNHEY and SVGEGT. V was cut by 2 bases and J by 4 bases, with 8 bases left in between. This CDR3 has 13 amino acids. CDR3 protein: CASSYPDFYGYTF. CDR3 bases: TGTGCCAGCAGTTACCCAGACTTCTATGGCTACACCTTC.

This clonotype was recorded at least ten times. CDR3 region: CASSLAWPRADTQYF. CDR3 nucleotide sequence: TGCGCCAGCAGCTTGGCCTGGCCCCGGGCAGATACGCAGTATTTT. J is TRBJ2-3 and V is TRBV5-1; D not resolved. This CDR3 spans 15 amino acids. The V end was cut by 0 bases, the J end by 4 bases, with 12 bases between. CDR1 is SGHRS, CDR2 YFSETQ, per germline.

This clonotype was seen at least ten times. The V gene is TRBV3-1, the J gene TRBJ2-6, with D perhaps given as TRBD1 or TRBD2 (6 bases each). The CDR3 has 16 residues. Between the trimmed V and J ends, which lost 2 bases and 4 bases, there was a span of 12 bases. Germline V gene lookup returns CDR1 LGHDT and CDR2 YNNKEL (reference sequence). CDR3 bases: TGTGCCAGCAGCCAAAACCGGGGGACAGGGGCCAACGTCCTGACTTTC. It specifies CASSQNRGTGANVLTF.

This clonotype was seen repeatedly, ten times or more. The chain links TRBV29-1 to TRBJ2-7, with D uncertain. The germline gives CDR1 SQVTM, CDR2 ANQGSEA. The germline V and J ends were trimmed by 1 base and 7 bases, with 5 bases remaining between them. The CDR3 is made up of 10 amino acids. The CDR3 region is CSVEGFEQYV. CDR3 in DNA: TGCAGCGTTGAAGGGTTTGAGCAGTACGTC.

The rearrangement links TRBV12-3 or TRBV12-4 to TRBJ2-3; 10 bases map to TRBD2. V trimming: 5 bases; J trimming: 2 bases; junction bases outside the gene matches: 4. The CDR3 covers 15 residues. This CDR3 is CASSTSGAYTDTQYF. The CDR3 DNA reads TGTGCCAGCAGTACTAGCGGGGCCTACACAGATACGCAGTATTTT.

In this sample, this clonotype turned up many times. This chain uses TRBV20-1 with TRBJ1-1, with 9 nucleotides matching TRBD1. Per the germline V gene, CDR1 is DFQATT and CDR2 is SNEGSKA (reference sequence). The CDR3 is 15 amino acids. The V and J ends lost 3 bases and 0 bases, in that order; junction bases with no gene match: 5. CDR3 nucleotide sequence: TGCAGTGCTAGTTGGGACAGGGTCATGAACACTGAAGCTTTCTTT. Protein sequence: CSASWDRVMNTEAFF.

This clonotype was seen more than once but under ten times. The chain combines TRBV4-1 with TRBJ2-5, with unresolved D. Germline V gives CDR1 MGHRA, CDR2 YSYEKL. The ends were cut back, 2 bases at V and 4 bases at J, with 8 bases in the middle. The CDR3 is made up of 13 amino acids. CDR3 sequence: CASSQWVLETQYF. DNA for the CDR3: TGCGCCAGCAGCCAATGGGTCTTAGAGACCCAGTACTTC.

The chain uses TRBV6-6 and TRBJ1-2; D not resolved. The CDR3 has 13 residues. CDR1 is MNHNY, CDR2 SVGAGI, per germline (reference sequence). V lost 9 bases, J lost 2 bases, and 13 bases lay in between. The CDR3 loop reads CASRTGANYGYTF. CDR3 coding DNA: TGTGCCAGTCGGACCGGAGCCAACTATGGCTACACCTTC.

The CDR3 here is CASSFNSSPDTEAFF. The CDR3 region has the DNA TGTGCCAGCAGCTTTAACAGCTCACCCGACACTGAAGCTTTCTTT. The chain links TRBV13 to TRBJ1-1; no definite D call. Trimming left V 3 bases short and J 3 bases short, with 14 bases between. The germline V gene encodes CDR1 PRHDT and CDR2 FYEKMQ (reference sequence). The CDR3 is made up of 15 amino acids. The full variable domain, rest sourced from reference TRBV13 and TRBJ1-1, is AAGVIQSPRHLIKEKRETATLKCYPIPRHDTVYWYQQGPGQDPQFLISFYEKMQSDKGSIPDRFSAQQFSDYHSELNMSSLELGDSALYFCASSFNSSPDTEAFFGQGTRLTVV.

This clonotype was picked up many times. V usage is TRBV5-1 and J usage is TRBJ2-2; D possibly corresponds to TRBD1 (5 bases). Germline CDR1 reads SGHRS; CDR2 reads YFSETQ. V was trimmed by 4 bases and J by 3 bases, leaving 13 bases between them. This CDR3 region has 15 residues. CDR3 sequence: CASSPDSIDTGELFF. The DNA of the CDR3 is TGCGCCAGCAGCCCCGACAGTATAGACACCGGGGAGCTGTTTTTT.